The 14 T cell receptor beta chains below were found in one sample sequenced in a study of T cell responses to AZD1222 COVID-19 vaccine. Data came from immunoSEQ multiplex PCR; TCRdb stores just in-frame clones and leaves some out. The repertoire holds roughly 150,000 clones, with around 93% as singletons. The source was peripheral blood, collected on day 0 of AZD1222 vaccination. The receptor set was obtained from an adult in good health.

The genes are TRBV19 and TRBJ1-2, with 9 bases matching TRBD1. V lost 5 bases and J lost 5; bases outside the gene matches: 3. The CDR3 is 13 residues long. Germline loops: CDR1 LNHDA, CDR2 SQIVND (reference sequence). CDR3 DNA: TGTGCCAGTAGTCGACAGGGGGGATATGGCTACACCTTC. Amino acids: CASSRQGGYGYTF.

V usage is TRBV30 and J usage is TRBJ2-2, with 9 positions matching TRBD2. The V and J ends lost 3 bases and 1 base, in that order; junction bases with no gene match: 0. The CDR3 length is 14 residues. CDR1 is GTSNPN, CDR2 SVGIG, per germline (reference sequence). The CDR3 spells CAWRTSGNTGELFF. Written as DNA, the CDR3 is TGTGCCTGGAGGACTAGCGGGAACACCGGGGAGCTGTTTTTT.

This chain links TRBV5-1 with TRBJ1-2; no reliable D call. Trimming took off 4 bases at V and 4 bases at J, with 11 bases between the two ends. This CDR3 has 13 residues. CDR1 is SGHRS and CDR2 is YFSETQ in the germline V gene. CDR3 coding DNA: TGCGCCAGCAGCCACGCCGCCTCCTATGGCTACACCTTC. This gives the protein CASSHAASYGYTF.

The rearrangement links TRBV6-2 or TRBV6-3 to TRBJ1-5, with D perhaps matching TRBD1 (6 bases). There are 13 residues in the CDR3. Germline CDR1 reads MNHEY; CDR2 reads SVGEGT. The V and J ends lost 5 bases and 4 bases respectively, with 9 bases between them. In DNA form, the CDR3 reads TGTGCCAGCAGTCCAACAGGGAATCAGCCCCAGCATTTT. Protein product: CASSPTGNQPQHF.

A remark on this clone: Other DNA sequences within the sample encode an identical CDR3. This chain links TRBV5-1 with TRBJ1-2; D is ambiguous. The germline V gene has CDR1 SGHRS and CDR2 YFSETQ. The CDR3 extends over 13 amino acids. Deletions cut 0 bases from V and 2 bases from J, with 5 bases between. The CDR3 here is CASSLGTNYGYTF. Written as DNA, the CDR3 is TGCGCCAGCAGCTTGGGTACGAACTATGGCTACACCTTC.

This chain uses TRBV20-1 with TRBJ1-4; the match to TRBD1 covers 7 bases. CDR1 DFQATT and CDR2 SNEGSKA come from the germline V gene (reference sequence). Losses at the gene ends were 3 bases for V and 7 bases for J; bases not matched to a gene: 11. The CDR3 has 15 residues. CDR3 loop: CSASLTGTAGEKLFF. The CDR3 region has the DNA TGCAGTGCTAGTCTAACCGGGACAGCGGGTGAAAAACTGTTTTTT.

The genes are TRBV2 and TRBJ1-2, with TRBD1 matching 8 bases. The junction had 16 bases not matched to a gene; V was cut back by 4 bases and J by 9 bases. This CDR3 spans 16 amino acids. CDR1 is SNHLY and CDR2 is FYNNEI in the germline V gene. The CDR3 loop is CASSVSGQGISGSYTF. CDR3 DNA sequence: TGTGCCAGCAGTGTGAGCGGACAGGGAATTTCGGGGAGCTACACCTTC. Complete variable domain (other parts from reference TRBV2 and TRBJ1-2): EPEVTQTPSHQVTQMGQEVILRCVPISNHLYFYWYRQILGQKVEFLVSFYNNEISEKSEIFDDQFSVERPDGSNFTLKIRSTKLEDSAMYFCASSVSGQGISGSYTFGSGTRLTVV.

The CDR3 DNA reads as TGTGCCAGCAGTTCAGAGGGGGATCAAGAGACCCAGTACTTC. Its translation is CASSSEGDQETQYF. This chain connects TRBV27 to TRBJ2-5, with D perhaps matching TRBD1 (6 bases). Germline CDR1 and CDR2: MNHEY and SMNVEV (reference sequence). Trimming removed 4 bases at V and 2 bases at J, with 11 bases between. The CDR3 totals 14 residues.

In DNA, the CDR3 is TGTGCCAGCAGCGTAGAAACAAAGGAAAAACTGTTTTTT. Translation: CASSVETKEKLFF. The chain uses TRBV9 and TRBJ1-4; the D is unclear. The germline V gene has CDR1 SGDLS and CDR2 YYNGEE. With 0 bases removed from V and 8 bases from J, the gap between germline ends came to 8 bases. The CDR3 covers 13 residues.

V gene TRBV7-6 combines with J gene TRBJ1-6, with D unclear. Germline assignment: CDR1 SGHVS and CDR2 FNYEAQ. CDR3 length: 12 amino acids. V gave up 2 bases and J gave up 12 bases, with 8 bases separating them. CDR3 sequence: CASSLIEGPLHF. The CDR3 DNA follows: TGTGCCAGCAGCTTAATAGAGGGACCCCTCCACTTT.

V and J are TRBV9 and TRBJ1-4; D gene uncertain. Trimming stripped 4 bases from V and 0 bases from J, with 10 bases between. Per germline, CDR1 SGDLS and CDR2 YYNGEE. The length of the CDR3 is 15 residues. The CDR3 spells CASSKRFSTNEKLFF. The DNA for the CDR3 is TGTGCCAGCAGCAAAAGGTTTTCAACTAATGAAAAACTGTTTTTT.

The chain links TRBV19 to TRBJ2-5; D ambiguous. V gave up 4 bases and J gave up 3 bases, with 15 bases separating them. CDR3 length: 15 amino acids. The V gene's germline CDR1 is LNHDA and CDR2 SQIVND (reference sequence). CDR3 nucleotide sequence: TGTGCCAGTAGTAGAATTAGTGCAGAAGAAGAGACCCAGTACTTC. This translates into CASSRISAEEETQYF.

CDR3 loop: CASSREAVSYEQYF. The CDR3 region has the DNA TGTGCCAGCAGCCGGGAGGCGGTATCCTACGAGCAGTACTTC. V and J are TRBV7-9 and TRBJ2-7, with 7 bases that match TRBD2. CDR1 and CDR2 (germline): SEHNR, FQNEAQ (reference sequence). This CDR3 spans 14 amino acids. V lost 5 bases to trimming and J lost 1 base; unmatched junction nucleotides: 5.

The chain couples TRBV3-1 (or the pseudogene TRBV3-2) to TRBJ1-1, with D perhaps TRBD1 (5 bases). Germline-derived CDR1 and CDR2 are LGHDT and YNNKEL (reference sequence). The CDR3 runs 16 residues. V was pared by 6 bases and J by 1 base, with 18 bases between. The CDR3: CASRGRGPGGNTEAFF. DNA for the CDR3: TGTGCCAGCAGGGGTAGGGGACCCGGCGGGAACACTGAAGCTTTCTTT.